The sample holds a few counts of the clone carrying this T cell receptor beta chain. The CDR3 totals 13 residues. Germline CDR1 KGHSH, CDR2 LQKENI. V was clipped by 4 bases and J by 8 bases, with 11 bases between them. The data originate from a study of T cells in Graves' hyperthyroidism and ophthalmopathy. Amplified TCR beta CDR3 regions came from RNA transcripts. In the first-round RT-PCR of the TCR CDR3, the HTBI primer set was used. Each CDR3 protein is one row after TCRdb ran MiXCR on the multiplex PCR reads. In the table there are about 560,000 distinct CDR3 sequences, roughly 17% of which are singletons.

The receptor comes from a woman younger than 30 with Graves' hyperthyroidism. The chain employs TRBV18 and TRBJ1-4; D is ambiguous. The sample taken for sequencing was blood. The CDR3 protein is CASSLGLDEKLFF. Here the CDR3 DNA reads TGTGCCAGCTCACTAGGGCTTGACGAAAAACTGTTTTTT.